This T cell receptor (beta chain) was retrieved from a study of identical twins. This CDR3 spans 14 amino acids. The ends were cut back, 6 bases at V and 12 bases at J, with 21 bases in the middle. Germline V gives CDR1 LNHDA, CDR2 SQIVND (reference sequence). One entry per CDR3 protein, called by TCRdb with MiXCR from the 5' RACE reads. The sample records hundreds of thousands of distinct CDR3 sequences, 6.1% being singletons. The source is a man aged 18 to 35 in good health. The chain has TRBV19 and TRBJ2-1; maybe TRBD2 (5 bases). The sequenced material came from naive T cells sorted from blood. CDR3 region: CASSREQNSGGQFF. The CDR3 coding sequence is TGTGCCAGTAGCCGAGAGCAAAACAGCGGAGGGCAGTTCTTC.